The 20 T cell receptor beta chains listed next were all sequenced from one sample in a study of blood T cell repertoires in COVID-19. The repertoire was sequenced with immunoSEQ multiplex PCR; TCRdb's copy has only in-frame clones and lacks some. The sample gives about 170,000 clones, under 90% of which show up once; roughly 2% is in the top ten. The specimen was peripheral blood. The receptor set was obtained from a woman of 80 years or more with acute or convalescent COVID-19.

This rearrangement joins TRBV4-2 to TRBJ1-4; maybe TRBD1 (5 bases). The CDR3 length is 14 residues. Trimming removed 3 bases from V and 7 bases from J, with 12 bases in between. CDR1 and CDR2 (germline): LGHNA, YNFKEQ. CDR3 in DNA: TGTGCCAGCAGCCAGGGGGGAGATCGTGAAAAACTGTTTTTT. Its translation is CASSQGGDREKLFF.

The chain links TRBV6-2 or TRBV6-3 to TRBJ2-6; possibly TRBD2 for D (7 bases). Per germline, CDR1 MNHEY and CDR2 SVGEGT. The CDR3 extends over 14 amino acids. Trimming stripped 5 bases from V and 4 bases from J, with 9 bases between. CDR3: CASSGGAGANVLTF. The CDR3 region has the DNA TGTGCCAGCAGTGGGGGGGCAGGGGCCAACGTCCTGACTTTC.

This clone was recorded once. This sequence joins TRBV10-1 and TRBJ2-3; TRBD2 aligns across 8 bases. The V gene's germline CDR1 is WNHNN and CDR2 SYGVQD (reference sequence). The CDR3 contains 14 residues. V lost 6 bases, J lost 4 bases, and 6 bases stayed unmatched. The CDR3 DNA reads TGCGCCAGCAGCCCGGGACTAGGGGCAGATACGCAGTATTTT. This translates into CASSPGLGADTQYF.

The J gene is TRBJ1-3, the V gene TRBV6-2 or TRBV6-3, with D perhaps TRBD1 (5 bases). CDR3 size: 16 residues. The V end was cut by 0 bases, the J end by 2 bases, with 11 bases between. From germline, CDR1 is MNHEY and CDR2 SVGEGT. Here the CDR3 DNA reads TGTGCCAGCAGTTACTCCCAGGGTCGAACTGGAAACACCATATATTTT. Its translation: CASSYSQGRTGNTIYF.

The rearrangement links TRBV6-5 to TRBJ2-1; D is possibly TRBD2 (5 bases). This CDR3 spans 14 amino acids. Germline lookup yields CDR1 MNHEY and CDR2 SVGAGI. Trimming cost V 10 bases and J 8 bases, with 21 bases left between them. CDR3 residues: CATLRPTTTDEQFF. CDR3 bases: TGTGCCACCCTCAGGCCGACGACTACCGATGAGCAGTTCTTC.

V is TRBV9 and J is TRBJ1-1; D gene unclear. The CDR3 runs 13 residues. CDR1 is SGDLS and CDR2 is YYNGEE in the germline V gene. V lost 0 bases to trimming and J lost 3 bases, with 6 bases between them. In DNA form, the CDR3 reads TGTGCCAGCAGCGTAGTGTCCGACACTGAAGCTTTCTTT. It translates to CASSVVSDTEAFF.

This clone was seen a few times. This chain connects TRBV11-2 to TRBJ2-1; 9 bases match TRBD1. The J segment lost 14 bases and the V segment lost 5 bases, leaving 10 bases of the junction unmatched. CDR3 length equals 13 residues. Germline CDR1 is SGHAT and CDR2 is FQNNGV. CDR3: CASSQDRGRYEFF. CDR3 in DNA: TGTGCCAGCAGCCAGGACAGGGGAAGGTATGAGTTCTTC. Full variable domain (remainder filled in from reference TRBV11-2 and TRBJ2-1): EAGVAQSPRYKIIEKRQSVAFWCNPISGHATLYWYQQILGQGPKLLIQFQNNGVVDDSQLPKDRFSAERLKGVDSTLKIQPAKLEDSAVYLCASSQDRGRYEFFGPGTRLTVL.

Of note for this clone: This sample includes further DNA sequences coding for the same CDR3. The gene calls are TRBV5-1 and TRBJ2-5; 9 nucleotides align to TRBD1. The junction had 1 base not matched to a gene; V was cut back by 0 bases and J by 4 bases. Germline CDR1 reads SGHRS; CDR2 reads YFSETQ. CDR3 length: 14 amino acids. CDR3 sequence: CASSLDRGRETQYF. Here the CDR3 DNA reads TGCGCCAGCAGCTTGGACAGGGGGCGAGAGACCCAGTACTTC.

Only one count was recorded for this clone. This CDR3 reads CASSLTLSGRVGTQYF. The CDR3 DNA reads as TGTGCCAGCAGTTTAACCCTTAGCGGGAGGGTGGGGACCCAGTACTTC. V is TRBV27 and J is TRBJ2-5, with TRBD2 matching over 11 bases. Losses at the gene ends were 2 bases for V and 7 bases for J; bases not matched to a gene: 9. Germline V lookup: CDR1 MNHEY, CDR2 SMNVEV (reference sequence). The CDR3 length is 16 residues.

The V and J genes are TRBV5-1 and TRBJ1-6; a weak D match, TRBD1 (5 bases). Germline CDR1 is SGHRS and CDR2 is YFSETQ. V gave up 4 bases and J gave up 0 bases, with 17 bases separating them. The CDR3 is 18 residues long. The CDR3 spells CASSARDLMSSYNSPLHF. The CDR3 bases are TGCGCCAGCAGCGCCAGGGATTTGATGAGCTCCTATAATTCACCCCTCCACTTT.

The chain employs TRBV21-1 and TRBJ2-4; the table's TRBD2 call for D was not verified on the DNA. TRBV21-1 is shown as a pseudogene. The CDR3 sequence is 15 residues long. CDR3 DNA: TGTGCCAGCAGCAAGGAGAGTCTAGCCAAAAACATTCAGTACTTC. Translated: CASSKESLAKNIQYF.

The chain couples TRBV3-1 (or the pseudogene TRBV3-2) to TRBJ2-2; 9 bases agree with TRBD1. This CDR3 has 15 amino acids. The trim removed 3 bases at V and 5 bases at J, leaving 4 bases unmatched. CDR1 and CDR2 (germline): LGHDT, YNNKEL (reference sequence). In nucleotides, the CDR3 is TGTGCCAGCAGCCATCGACAGGGGGGGACCGGGGAGCTGTTTTTT. This translates into CASSHRQGGTGELFF.

A few counts support this clone. The chain couples TRBV5-1 to TRBJ2-7; 11 positions match TRBD1. V dropped 4 bases and J dropped 11; count of bases not matched to a gene: 17. CDR3 length: 16 amino acids. In germline, CDR1 is SGHRS, CDR2 YFSETQ. The CDR3 bases are TGCGCCAGCAGCCTCGACCAGGACAGGGGGCGCAATCCGAAGTACTTC. Protein: CASSLDQDRGRNPKYF.

The chain combines TRBV19 with TRBJ2-7; a possible D gene is TRBD1 (5 bases). Germline values: CDR1 LNHDA, CDR2 SQIVND (reference sequence). V lost 5 bases and J 2 bases, leaving 28 bases between the germline ends. The CDR3 length is 19 residues. This chain's CDR3 is CASSSLDRMAQGRPYEQYF. The CDR3 DNA follows: TGTGCCAGTAGTTCCCTCGACCGCATGGCCCAGGGAAGGCCCTACGAGCAGTACTTC.

The genes are TRBV7-2 and TRBJ2-7, with 14 bases identical to TRBD2. The V gene's germline CDR1 is SGHTA and CDR2 FQGNSA. The CDR3 totals 14 residues. V was clipped by 8 bases and J by 3 bases; unmatched bases: 3. The CDR3 spells CASGLAGGFYEQYF. In DNA, the CDR3 is TGTGCCAGCGGACTAGCGGGGGGCTTCTACGAGCAGTACTTC.

The CDR3 nucleotides are TGCGCCAGCAGCCAAGATCGTAGCGGCTATGGCTACACCTTC. Its protein is CASSQDRSGYGYTF. The chain links TRBV4-1 to TRBJ1-2; D ambiguous. Trimming removed 0 bases from V and 4 bases from J, with 9 bases in between. From germline, CDR1 is MGHRA and CDR2 YSYEKL. CDR3 length: 14 residues.

The chain is built from TRBV3-1 (or the pseudogene TRBV3-2) and TRBJ2-3, with D tentatively TRBD2 (6 bases). Germline V lookup: CDR1 LGHDT, CDR2 YNNKEL (reference sequence). The V and J ends lost 4 bases and 10 bases respectively, with 15 bases between them. The CDR3 has 13 residues. In nucleotides, the CDR3 is TGTGCCAGCAGCCCACTACGAGTAGCGGCGCAGTATTTT. As protein: CASSPLRVAAQYF.

The V and J genes are TRBV23-1 and TRBJ2-2; D is ambiguous. TRBV23-1 is annotated as an ORF whose role is uncertain. Trimming shortened V by 4 bases and J by 5 bases, and 17 bases separated the two germline ends. The CDR3 is 16 residues long. Written as DNA, the CDR3 is TGCGCCAGCAGTCGCCTTACTGCGGCGGAAACCGGGGAGCTGTTTTTT. It translates to CASSRLTAAETGELFF.

This chain links TRBV2 with TRBJ2-2; 8 positions match TRBD1. The CDR3 is made up of 15 amino acids. Germline V gives CDR1 SNHLY, CDR2 FYNNEI. The ends lost 4 bases at V and 4 bases at J; junction bases unmatched: 5. CDR3 in amino acids: CASSVQGAITGELFF. In DNA form, the CDR3 reads TGTGCCAGCAGTGTGCAGGGGGCGATCACCGGGGAGCTGTTTTTT. The full variable domain, in which reference TRBV2 and TRBJ2-2 provide the parts outside the CDR3, is EPEVTQTPSHQVTQMGQEVILRCVPISNHLYFYWYRQILGQKVEFLVSFYNNEISEKSEIFDDQFSVERPDGSNFTLKIRSTKLEDSAMYFCASSVQGAITGELFFGEGSRLTVL.

This clone was observed a few times. The V call is TRBV18, the J call TRBJ1-1, with a tentative D call TRBD1 (5 bases). The CDR3 has 14 residues. Germline assignment: CDR1 KGHSH and CDR2 LQKENI. The ends were cut back, 3 bases at V and 2 bases at J, with 10 bases in the middle. CDR3 sequence reads: CASSPLDSNTEAFF. DNA of the CDR3: TGTGCCAGCTCACCCTTAGACAGTAACACTGAAGCTTTCTTT.